These T cell receptor beta chains were read from a single sample in a study of blood T cell repertoires in COVID-19. Generated by immunoSEQ multiplex PCR, the TCRdb table keeps only in-frame clones and is missing some. The repertoire has 80,000 to 90,000 clones, about four fifths of them found once; the top ten carry around 1.3%. Source material: peripheral blood. The source of these receptors is a woman at least 80 years old with acute or convalescent COVID-19. The CDR3 runs from the conserved cysteine through the conserved F or W. D genes are given only for firm matches. The size field is filled for only some rows; it gives once, few, many or a size class.

j_call d_call clone_size v_call cdr3_aa cdr3_nt
TRBJ2-7 . few TRBV7-2 CASSSIQGYEQYF TGTGCCAGCAGTTCAATACAGGGCTACGAGCAGTACTTC
TRBJ1-5 . . TRBV6-5 CASSSNVDSPGAQHF TGTGCCAGCAGTTCGAACGTGGACAGTCCAGGGGCCCAGCATTTT
TRBJ1-1 . . TRBV28 CASSLVRGTEAFF TGTGCCAGCAGCCTGGTCAGGGGCACTGAAGCTTTCTTT
TRBJ2-7 . . TRBV6-1 CASSAGGEQYF TGTGCCAGCAGCGCCGGGGGAGAGCAGTACTTC
TRBJ1-6 . . TRBV19 CASSVRRDEPLHF TGTGCCAGTAGTGTTCGGAGGGACGAACCCCTCCACTTT
TRBJ2-5 TRBD2 . TRBV14 CASSHGVAGVAQYF TGTGCCAGCAGCCATGGGGTAGCGGGAGTGGCCCAGTACTTC
TRBJ2-1 . . TRBV11-2 CASSPRHTAPGSSYNEQFF TGTGCCAGCAGCCCTCGACATACCGCTCCTGGAAGCTCCTACAATGAGCAGTTCTTC
TRBJ2-1 . . TRBV29-1 CSTDNEQFF TGCAGCACAGACAATGAGCAGTTCTTC
TRBJ2-1 . . TRBV29-1 CSVEARVYNEQFF TGCAGCGTTGAAGCCCGGGTTTACAATGAGCAGTTCTTC
TRBJ2-1 TRBD1 . TRBV2 CASSAGTGGNDMVQFF TGTGCCAGCAGTGCCGGGACAGGGGGGAATGATATGGTGCAGTTCTTC
TRBJ2-3 TRBD2 once TRBV28 CASSFLAGGLDTQYF TGTGCCAGCAGTTTCTTAGCGGGAGGGTTAGATACGCAGTATTTT
TRBJ1-1 TRBD1 . TRBV29-1 CGGEGQGATEAFF TGCGGTGGGGAAGGACAGGGCGCCACTGAAGCTTTCTTT
TRBJ2-2 . . TRBV19 CASSIIATANTGELFF TGTGCCAGTAGTATTATCGCGACAGCGAACACCGGGGAGCTGTTTTTT
TRBJ2-7 TRBD1 few TRBV5-1 CASSLGTDRKVYEQYF TGCGCCAGCAGCTTAGGGACAGACCGGAAAGTCTACGAGCAGTACTTC
TRBJ1-4 . . TRBV2 CASTKQGTNEKLFF TGTGCCAGCACTAAACAGGGAACTAATGAAAAACTGTTTTTT
TRBJ2-7 . . TRBV7-2 CASSLVVGPLYEQYF TGTGCCAGCAGCTTAGTGGTGGGGCCCCTCTACGAGCAGTACTTC
TRBJ2-7 TRBD1 . TRBV29-1 CSVAKRTGSGEQYF TGCAGCGTTGCAAAAAGGACAGGGAGCGGGGAGCAGTACTTC
TRBJ1-1 . . TRBV19 CASSMSGLGNTEAFF TGTGCCAGTAGTATGAGCGGGTTAGGGAACACTGAAGCTTTCTTT
TRBJ1-4 TRBD1 few TRBV24-1 CATPRQGPGEKLFF TGTGCCACCCCACGACAGGGCCCAGGAGAAAAACTGTTTTTT
TRBJ2-5 TRBD1 . TRBV18 CASSSSRQGGRETQYF TGTGCCAGCTCATCCTCTCGACAGGGGGGAAGGGAGACCCAGTACTTC
TRBJ2-1 . . TRBV5-1 CASSLATASGPYNEQFF TGCGCCAGCAGCTTGGCTACAGCCTCAGGCCCCTACAATGAGCAGTTCTTC
TRBJ2-2 . . TRBV19 CASSIGQANTGELFF TGTGCCAGTAGTATAGGCCAGGCGAACACCGGGGAGCTGTTTTTT
TRBJ2-3 TRBD2 . TRBV9 CASSFSGRSDTQYF TGTGCCAGCAGCTTTAGCGGGAGGTCGGATACGCAGTATTTT
TRBJ1-2 . . TRBV6-5 CATLRSAQGRGYTF TGTGCCACCCTGCGGTCAGCCCAGGGGAGAGGCTACACCTTC
TRBJ1-5 . . TRBV6-4 CASSEQVGQPQHF TGTGCCAGCAGTGAACAGGTGGGTCAGCCCCAGCATTTT
TRBJ2-2 TRBD1 . TRBV24-1 CATSVRTGGMDTGELFF TGTGCCACCAGTGTCCGGACAGGGGGCATGGACACCGGGGAGCTGTTTTTT
TRBJ2-5 . . TRBV5-5 CASSSQGGRETQYF TGTGCCAGCAGCTCACAGGGCGGTAGGGAGACCCAGTACTTC
TRBJ2-7 . . TRBV5-8 CASSLGQSAYEQYF TGTGCCAGCAGCTTGGGACAGTCAGCCTACGAGCAGTACTTC
TRBJ2-5 TRBD2 . TRBV27 CASSLGLASDPQETQYF TGTGCCAGCAGTTTAGGACTAGCGAGCGATCCCCAAGAGACCCAGTACTTC
TRBJ2-4 . . TRBV28 CASSLPLAKNIQYF TGTGCCAGCAGTTTACCCTTAGCCAAAAACATTCAGTACTTC
TRBJ2-3 TRBD2 . TRBV6-1 CASSEARVAGVTSQYF TGTGCCAGCAGTGAAGCGCGGGTAGCGGGGGTCACTTCTCAGTATTTT
TRBJ2-1 TRBD2 . TRBV20-1 CSASGSTSGSNNEQFF TGCAGTGCTAGTGGGTCTACTAGCGGGAGTAACAATGAGCAGTTCTTC
TRBJ2-5 TRBD1 . TRBV28 CASSLPGQGAGETQYF TGTGCCAGCAGTTTACCCGGACAGGGGGCAGGAGAGACCCAGTACTTC
TRBJ1-6 . . TRBV2 CASGGDTPPLHF TGTGCCAGTGGGGGGGACACTCCACCCCTCCACTTT
TRBJ1-5 TRBD1 . TRBV28 CASRQGSNQPQHF TGTGCCAGCCGACAGGGAAGCAATCAGCCCCAGCATTTT
TRBJ2-7 . . TRBV6-5 CASTTLYEQYF TGTGCCAGCACCACTCTATACGAGCAGTACTTC
TRBJ1-5 TRBD1 . TRBV5-6 CASSSQGGRGNQPQHF TGTGCCAGCAGTTCCCAGGGGGGAAGAGGCAATCAGCCCCAGCATTTT
TRBJ1-2 TRBD1 . TRBV28 CASSLQGATYGYTF TGTGCCAGCAGTTTACAGGGGGCGACGTATGGCTACACCTTC
TRBJ1-1 . . TRBV25-1 CASTLYGLPEAFF TGTGCCAGCACCTTGTACGGGTTGCCTGAAGCTTTCTTT
TRBJ1-2 . once TRBV7-9 CASSLTASINYGYTF TGTGCCAGCAGCTTAACAGCCAGTATTAACTATGGCTACACCTTC
TRBJ1-2 . . TRBV6-5 CASSSSVDYGYTF TGTGCCAGCAGTTCCTCGGTAGACTATGGCTACACCTTC
TRBJ2-5 . . TRBV7-6 CASSLARVVETQYF TGTGCCAGCAGCTTAGCGCGAGTGGTAGAGACCCAGTACTTC
TRBJ1-5 . . TRBV19 CASSLQDQPQHF TGTGCCAGTAGTTTACAGGATCAGCCCCAGCATTTT
TRBJ2-2 TRBD2 . TRBV19 CASSIGSAGSTGELFF TGTGCCAGTAGTATCGGTTCAGCGGGATCAACCGGGGAGCTGTTTTTT
TRBJ2-1 . . TRBV19 CASSMGSLRGGNEQFF TGTGCCAGTAGTATGGGCTCCCTACGAGGGGGCAATGAGCAGTTCTTC
TRBJ2-3 . . TRBV5-4 CASSLAPAQETSTDTQYF TGTGCCAGCAGCTTGGCCCCCGCCCAGGAAACTAGCACAGATACGCAGTATTTT
TRBJ1-6 . . TRBV4-1 CASSQEQVIGMGHF TGCGCCAGCAGCCAAGAACAGGTCATAGGTATGGGCCACTTT
TRBJ1-2 TRBD1 . TRBV19 CASSETWDSRDYGYTF TGTGCCAGTAGCGAAACCTGGGACAGTAGGGACTATGGCTACACCTTC
TRBJ1-2 . few TRBV9 CASSVVQGPLNYGYTF TGTGCCAGCAGCGTGGTTCAGGGGCCCCTTAACTATGGCTACACCTTC
TRBJ1-3 . . TRBV7-6 CASSLASSGNTIYF TGTGCCAGCAGCTTAGCGTCCAGTGGAAACACCATATATTTT
TRBJ1-1 TRBD1 . TRBV7-9 CASSRKPTGIITEAFF TGTGCCAGCAGCCGAAAACCGACAGGGATAATCACTGAAGCTTTCTTT
TRBJ2-5 . few TRBV9 CASSGMETTGETQYF TGTGCCAGCAGCGGTATGGAGACGACCGGAGAGACCCAGTACTTC
TRBJ2-3 TRBD1 . TRBV7-2 CASTPGGLDTQYF TGTGCCAGCACCCCAGGGGGCCTGGATACGCAGTATTTT
TRBJ2-1 TRBD1 . TRBV10-1 CASSPDRSYNEQFF TGCGCCAGCAGTCCGGACAGGTCATACAATGAGCAGTTCTTC
TRBJ2-1 TRBD2 . TRBV7-2 CASSILWSGGGNEQFF TGTGCCAGCAGCATCCTGTGGAGCGGGGGGGGCAATGAGCAGTTCTTC
TRBJ1-1 . . TRBV5-6 CASSFLSGGARGAFF TGTGCCAGCAGCTTCCTCAGTGGGGGGGCCCGAGGAGCTTTCTTT